The 11 T cell receptor beta chains given below trace back to one sample, sequenced in a study of shared clonotypes between healthy human individuals. The repertoire was sequenced with immunoSEQ multiplex PCR; TCRdb's copy has only in-frame clones and lacks some. The sample consists of roughly 1,000,000 clones, roughly 74% of them appearing once. Sequencing was performed on memory CD4+ T cells from PBMCs. Subset meaning: CD45RA-negative fraction. These receptors all come from a man aged 18 to 35 in good health. Some clones in this sample may be carry-over from other donors' samples.

This clone showed up just once. This chain joins TRBV4-1 and TRBJ2-3; D is possibly TRBD1 or TRBD2 (5 bases each). V gave up 6 bases and J gave up 4 bases, with 14 bases separating them. This CDR3 has 14 residues. Germline V CDR1 and CDR2: MGHRA, YSYEKL. Here the CDR3 reads CASRKRVGADTQYF. CDR3 in DNA: TGCGCCAGCAGAAAAAGGGTGGGGGCAGATACGCAGTATTTT.

This rearrangement joins TRBV5-6 to TRBJ1-2; D remains unclear. In germline, CDR1 is SGHDT, CDR2 YYEEEE. The CDR3 totals 15 residues. The ends were cut back, 0 bases at V and 0 bases at J, with 9 bases in the middle. CDR3 bases: TGTGCCAGCAGCTTGGATCCTTCAGCTAACTATGGCTACACCTTC. This codes for CASSLDPSANYGYTF.

V and J are TRBV10-3 and TRBJ1-5, with a tentative D call TRBD1 (5 bases). There are 15 residues in the CDR3. V lost 0 bases, J lost 4 bases, and 10 bases lay in between. Germline V gives CDR1 ENHRY, CDR2 SYGVKD. The CDR3 reads CAISESISGNQPQHF. DNA of the CDR3: TGTGCCATCAGTGAGTCGATTTCAGGGAATCAGCCCCAGCATTTT.

This clone appeared many times. CDR3 region: CASSGGYTQYF. DNA for the CDR3: TGTGCCAGCAGTGGCGGGTATACGCAGTATTTT. This chain connects TRBV6-6 to TRBJ2-3; D may be TRBD2 (5 bases). CDR1 and CDR2 (germline): MNHNY, SVGAGI (reference sequence). The V end lost 5 bases, the J end lost 7 bases, and 7 bases lay between the germline ends. This CDR3 contains 11 residues.

V and J are TRBV5-4 and TRBJ2-7; TRBD2 aligns across 11 bases. Trimming took 4 bases from V and 2 from J; bases not matched to a gene: 11. This CDR3 is 17 amino acids long. CDR1 SGHNT and CDR2 YYREEE come from the germline V gene (reference sequence). The CDR3 nucleotides read TGTGCCAGCAGCGCTTGGCATGGGACTAGCGGAACCTACGAGCAGTACTTC. Translation: CASSAWHGTSGTYEQYF. Based on the CDR3 plus reference TRBV5-4 and TRBJ2-7, the full variable domain is ETGVTQSPTHLIKTRGQQVTLRCSSQSGHNTVSWYQQALGQGPQFIFQYYREEENGRGNFPPRFSGLQFPNYSSELNVNALELDDSALYLCASSAWHGTSGTYEQYFGPGTRLTVT.

This clone was recorded a few times. The chain carries TRBV6-1 and TRBJ1-5; TRBD1 might be the D (6 bases). The V gene lost 5 bases and the J gene lost 7 bases, with 15 bases spanning the gap. The CDR3 spans 14 residues. The germline V gene has CDR1 MNHNS and CDR2 SASEGT. In DNA form, the CDR3 reads TGTGCCAGCAGTTTCGGACCGGGGGGCCAGCCCCAGCATTTT. This gives the protein CASSFGPGGQPQHF.

The chain employs TRBV7-2 and TRBJ1-2; 8 bases map to TRBD1. Germline trimming cut 6 bases from V and 0 bases from J; bases unmatched to any gene: 6. Germline V gene sequence: CDR1 SGHTA, CDR2 FQGNSA. The CDR3 has 15 amino acids. CDR3 DNA: TGTGCCAGCAGTCCGGACAGGGCGCCTAACTATGGCTACACCTTC. Encoded protein: CASSPDRAPNYGYTF.

This clone was seen only a few times. This rearrangement joins TRBV28 to TRBJ1-5, with TRBD1 matching over 8 bases. The junction had 5 bases not matched to a gene; V was cut back by 5 bases and J by 5 bases. Germline V gene sequence: CDR1 MDHEN, CDR2 SYDVKM. The CDR3 covers 14 residues. The DNA for the CDR3 is TGTGCCAGCAGTCTACAGGGGGGCTATCAGCCCCAGCATTTT. The encoded protein is CASSLQGGYQPQHF. Full variable domain (missing parts from reference TRBV28 and TRBJ1-5): DVKVTQSSRYLVKRTGEKVFLECVQDMDHENMFWYRQDPGLGLRLIYFSYDVKMKEKGDIPEGYSVSREKKERFSLILESASTNQTSMYLCASSLQGGYQPQHFGDGTRLSIL.

The rearrangement joins TRBV19 to TRBJ1-5; TRBD1 matches at 9 bases. The CDR3 covers 16 residues. After removal of 4 bases from V and 3 bases from J, the junction contained 7 bases not matched to a gene. The V gene's germline CDR1 is LNHDA and CDR2 SQIVND (reference sequence). CDR3 nucleotides: TGTGCCAGTAGTAGAGGGACAGGGAGCTTCAATCAGCCCCAGCATTTT. Translation: CASSRGTGSFNQPQHF.

This clone was counted once. The chain uses TRBV7-2 and TRBJ2-5; tentatively, D is TRBD1 or TRBD2 (6 bases each). The CDR3 covers 16 residues. V was shortened by 6 bases and J by 4 bases, with 21 bases between the two germline ends. Per the germline V gene, CDR1 is SGHTA and CDR2 is FQGNSA. The CDR3 DNA sequence: TGTGCCAGCAGTCCGGGAACCTCGACGGGGGCAGAGACCCAGTACTTC. Translating it yields CASSPGTSTGAETQYF.

The chain joins TRBV11-3 to TRBJ2-7; D not certain. CDR3 length: 9 amino acids. The V gene lost 5 bases and the J gene lost 7 bases, with 3 bases spanning the gap. The germline V gene encodes CDR1 SGHNT and CDR2 YENEEA. In DNA, the CDR3 is TGTGCCAGCAGCCCTGAGCAGTACTTC. This gives the protein CASSPEQYF.